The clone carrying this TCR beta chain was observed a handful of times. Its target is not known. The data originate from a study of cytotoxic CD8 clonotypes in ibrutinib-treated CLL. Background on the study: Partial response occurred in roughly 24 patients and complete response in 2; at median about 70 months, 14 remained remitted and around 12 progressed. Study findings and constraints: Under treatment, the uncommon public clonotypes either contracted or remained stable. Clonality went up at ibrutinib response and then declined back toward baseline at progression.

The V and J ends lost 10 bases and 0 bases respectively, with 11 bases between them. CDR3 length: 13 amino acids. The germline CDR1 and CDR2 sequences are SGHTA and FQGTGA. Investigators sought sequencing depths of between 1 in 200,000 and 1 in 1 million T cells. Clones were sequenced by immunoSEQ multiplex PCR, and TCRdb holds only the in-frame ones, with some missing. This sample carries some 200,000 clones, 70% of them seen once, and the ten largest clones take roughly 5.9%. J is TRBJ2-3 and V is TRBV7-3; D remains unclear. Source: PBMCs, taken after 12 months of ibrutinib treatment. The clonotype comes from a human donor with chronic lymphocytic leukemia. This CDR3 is CATRAESTDTQYF. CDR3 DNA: TGTGCCACCCGAGCTGAAAGCACAGATACGCAGTATTTT.